This T cell receptor beta chain originates from a study of blood T cells in healthy people across ages. Findings and limits, study-wide: Diversity of TCR beta per million T cells declined in a roughly linear way with age.

This clonotype was seen a few times. Its antigen is currently unknown. Isolation per sample recovered at least 7 million PBMCs. Sample-barcoded 5' priming and a J-beta primer mix drove a second PCR of 7 to 11 cycles. TCRdb reanalysed the 5' RACE reads using MiXCR and keeps one entry per CDR3 protein. The table has some 1,000,000 distinct CDR3 sequences, about 25% seen once. Trimming took 2 bases from V and 5 from J, leaving 6 bases between them. The CDR3 spans 12 residues. Germline CDR1 MNHEY, CDR2 SVGEGT. Another study also made use of these data, one on T cells of mothers and their children. From that study: Mothers and children who were related shared slightly more overlap than unrelated pairs, but not significantly more.

V and J are TRBV6-2 or TRBV6-3 and TRBJ2-5; unclear D gene. This clonotype was sampled from a girl under 10 years old in good health. Material for sequencing was blood. Here the CDR3 DNA reads TGTGCCAGCAGTTACCCAGTGGAGACCCAGTACTTC. This codes for CASSYPVETQYF.